This T cell receptor (beta chain) was identified in a study of T-cell memory formation after mild COVID-19. CDR1 and CDR2 (germline): SGHVS, FQNEAQ. V gave up 5 bases and J gave up 3 bases, with 16 bases separating them. The length of the CDR3 is 16 residues. In TCRdb, the 5' RACE reads were re-called with MiXCR into one record per CDR3 protein. The table records about 140,000 distinct CDR3 sequences, approximately 14% of them present only once. This clonotype was sampled from an adult woman who had mild COVID-19 (a few samples of this study predate the infection). Cell type and time point are not known. Sample: PBMCs or a T cell subset sorted from them (not recorded which). This chain links TRBV7-8 with TRBJ2-2; D possibly corresponds to TRBD1 (6 bases). CDR3 protein: CASSPPGAEYTGELFF. CDR3 nucleotides: TGTGCCAGCAGCCCCCCAGGGGCGGAGTACACCGGGGAGCTGTTTTTT.